This T cell receptor (beta chain) was sequenced in a study of blood T cell repertoires in COVID-19. TCRdb keeps only in-frame clones here, not all; method: immunoSEQ multiplex PCR. This table holds under 150,000 clones, approximately 87% found once. Germline V gene lookup returns CDR1 MDHEN and CDR2 SYDVKM. V was trimmed by 7 bases and J by 4 bases, leaving 19 bases between them. CDR3 length: 15 amino acids. This rearrangement joins TRBV28 to TRBJ1-1; TRBD1 might be the D (5 bases). The receptor was isolated from a man aged 45-65 years in a cohort exposed to, infected with or recovered from COVID-19 (not recorded which). The sequenced sample was PBMCs or T cells enriched from blood (not recorded which). CDR3 residues: CASIPRGELTTEAFF. In DNA form, the CDR3 reads TGTGCCAGCATCCCCCGGGGGGAGCTAACCACTGAAGCTTTCTTT.